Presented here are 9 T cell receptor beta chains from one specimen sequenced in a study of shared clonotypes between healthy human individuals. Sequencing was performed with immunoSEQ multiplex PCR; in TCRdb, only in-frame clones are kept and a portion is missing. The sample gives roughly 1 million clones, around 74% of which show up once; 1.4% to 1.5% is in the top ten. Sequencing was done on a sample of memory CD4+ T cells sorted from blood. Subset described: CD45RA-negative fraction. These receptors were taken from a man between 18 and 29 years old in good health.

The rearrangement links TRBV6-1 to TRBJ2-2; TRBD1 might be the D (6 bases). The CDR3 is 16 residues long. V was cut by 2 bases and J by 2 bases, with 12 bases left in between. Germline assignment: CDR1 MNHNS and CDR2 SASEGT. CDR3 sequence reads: CASSELRTENTGELFF. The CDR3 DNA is TGTGCCAGCAGTGAATTGCGGACAGAAAACACCGGGGAGCTGTTTTTT.

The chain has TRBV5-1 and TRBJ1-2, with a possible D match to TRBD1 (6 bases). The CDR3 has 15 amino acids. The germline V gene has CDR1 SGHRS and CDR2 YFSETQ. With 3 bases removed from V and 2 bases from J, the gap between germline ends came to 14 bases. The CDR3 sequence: CASSSGGGLNYGYTF. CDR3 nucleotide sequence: TGCGCCAGCAGCTCGGGGGGCGGCCTAAACTATGGCTACACCTTC.

The CDR3 coding sequence is TGTGCCAGCAGTTACTCGGGGGGGTCGGAGACCCAGTACTTC. This translates into CASSYSGGSETQYF. This chain links TRBV6-5 with TRBJ2-5, with 7 bases aligning to TRBD2. The CDR3 contains 14 residues. The germline gives CDR1 MNHEY, CDR2 SVGAGI. With 0 bases clipped from V and 5 bases from J, the junction kept 3 bases outside the gene matches.

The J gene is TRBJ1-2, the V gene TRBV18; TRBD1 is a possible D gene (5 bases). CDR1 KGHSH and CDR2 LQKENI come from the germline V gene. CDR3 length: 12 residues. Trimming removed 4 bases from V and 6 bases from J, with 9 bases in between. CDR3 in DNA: TGTGCCAGCTCACTGGGCAGGGATGGCTACACCTTC. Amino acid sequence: CASSLGRDGYTF.

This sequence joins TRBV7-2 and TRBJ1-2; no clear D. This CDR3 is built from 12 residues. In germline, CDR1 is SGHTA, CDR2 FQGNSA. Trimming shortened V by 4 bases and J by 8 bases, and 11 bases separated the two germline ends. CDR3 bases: TGTGCCAGCAGCTACGACCGGGAGGGCTACACCTTC. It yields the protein CASSYDREGYTF.

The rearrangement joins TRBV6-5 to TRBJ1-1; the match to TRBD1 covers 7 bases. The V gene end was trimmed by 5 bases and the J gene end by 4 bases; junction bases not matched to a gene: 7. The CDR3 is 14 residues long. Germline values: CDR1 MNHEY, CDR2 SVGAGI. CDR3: CASSRQGQGTEAFF. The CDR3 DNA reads TGTGCCAGCAGTCGACAGGGCCAGGGCACTGAAGCTTTCTTT.

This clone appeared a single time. The CDR3, as DNA: TGTGCCAGTAGCCTACAGGAAGATACGCAGTATTTT. Amino acid sequence: CASSLQEDTQYF. V is TRBV19 and J is TRBJ2-3; the D gene is possibly TRBD1 (5 bases). Trimming pared 6 bases from V and 5 bases from J, leaving 9 bases between. Per the germline V gene, CDR1 is LNHDA and CDR2 is SQIVND (reference sequence). The CDR3 sequence is 12 residues long. Variable domain in full (rest from reference TRBV19 and TRBJ2-3): DGGITQSPKYLFRKEGQNVTLSCEQNLNHDAMYWYRQDPGQGLRLIYYSQIVNDFQKGDIAEGYSVSREKKESFPLTVTSAQKNPTAFYLCASSLQEDTQYFGPGTRLTVL.

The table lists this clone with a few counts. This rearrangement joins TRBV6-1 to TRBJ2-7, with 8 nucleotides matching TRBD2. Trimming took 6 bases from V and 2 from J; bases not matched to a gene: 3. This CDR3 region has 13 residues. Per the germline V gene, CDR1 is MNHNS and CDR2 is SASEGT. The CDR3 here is CASSRGGTYEQYF. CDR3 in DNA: TGTGCCAGCAGCCGGGGGGGGACCTACGAGCAGTACTTC.

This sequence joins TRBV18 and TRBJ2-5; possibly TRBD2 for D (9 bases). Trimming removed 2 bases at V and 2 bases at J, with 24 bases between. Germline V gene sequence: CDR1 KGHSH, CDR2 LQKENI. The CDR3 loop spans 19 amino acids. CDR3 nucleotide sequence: TGTGCCAGCTCACCAGACAGGGGCGGAGTAGCGGGGGTGCAAGAGACCCAGTACTTC. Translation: CASSPDRGGVAGVQETQYF. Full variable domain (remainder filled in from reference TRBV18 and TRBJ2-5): NAGVMQNPRHLVRRRGQEARLRCSPMKGHSHVYWYRQLPEEGLKFMVYLQKENIIDESGMPKERFSAEFPKEGPSILRIQQVVRGDSAAYFCASSPDRGGVAGVQETQYFGPGTRLLVL.